This TCR beta chain was sequenced during a study of shared clonotypes between healthy human individuals (TCRdb year 2020). Background on the whole study: A couple of women and a few men aged 18 to 49 years were included in the cohort. For each donor, CD4 naive and CD4 memory were each run on three plates, CD8 naive on two plates, and CD8 memory on one plate. Blood TCR repertoires of a handful of healthy adults were deeply sequenced to estimate repertoire size and the extent of clonotype sharing between individuals. To increase sequencing depth and limit assay-specific biases, different laboratories used diverse techniques to prepare libraries and sequence TCR repertoires. Each donor's leukapheresis produced roughly between roughly 0.85 and 9.5 billion PBMCs. What the work shows at the level of the full study, not this receptor alone: Compared with non-shared clonotypes, the clonotypes found in all four sorted-subset donors had higher generation probabilities. Larger estimated clonotype richness was generally found for naive subsets than for memory subsets. The small number of donors limited the genetic and exposure-history diversity represented. Only blood was sampled, and tissue TCR repertoires likely differ from those in blood. Across several donors, around 5.4% of naive CD4, around 3.5% of naive CD8, about 2% of memory CD4, and 0.4% of memory CD8 clonotypes were shared. Incomplete sequencing was indicated by rarefaction of sorted-subset datasets, despite the large sequencing depth. Pairwise subsampling led to the expectation that sequencing depth would affect the degree of clonotype sharing among donors.

Using the deep immunoSEQ assay, TCR CDR3 regions were amplified from genomic DNA by multiplex PCR. Extracted genomic DNA from each cell subset was distributed evenly across all wells of several immunoSEQ 96-well plates, and each plate was treated as a replicate. For sorted subsets, each replicate PCR was loaded with about 0.2 ug genomic DNA, equivalent to roughly 30,000 T cell genomes. Purified libraries were quantified with a Qubit 3.0 fluorometer, sized on a Bioanalyzer 2100, and re-quantified with the KAPA Library Quantification kit. Every immunoSEQ 96-well plate was sequenced on a dedicated single-read 150-cycle Illumina NextSeq 550 flow cell. The authors' analysis ran thus. The immunoSEQ output contained only junctional sequences without quality scores, so filtering could not match that applied to full-length reads. Sequences were annotated with PyIR, a Python wrapper for IgBLAST v1.9, and V/J genes and CDR3 were assigned using IMGT germline references. Reads with weak V/J assignments (E-value above 1e-6), missing CDR3, stop codons, out-of-frame junctions, or ambiguous translated residues were removed. A V3J clonotype was defined by an identical inferred V gene, J gene, and CDR3 amino acid sequence. The percentage overlap between two repertoires was calculated by dividing the number of shared unique clonotypes by the size of the smaller repertoire. Richness of each repertoire was evaluated using RTK rarefaction, the Chao1 estimator, and Recon v2.1 estimates of unobserved clonotypes. Generation probabilities were computed with OLGA for all TCRbeta clonotypes obtained by the gDNA method from several donors. TCRdb obtained this table from immuneACCESS and retained in-frame rearrangements with V and J assigned. These tables miss some clones; where compared with another copy, unresolved V genes account for less than half of the shortfall, and the remainder is unexplained. The V and J calls and clone size were taken over from that table, and D and trimming were inferred from the DNA. Across this sample there are fewer than 850,000 clones, with 90% to 98% seen only once. The top ten hold roughly 0.23% of the sample.

Of note for this clone: It has no known antigen specificity. One base away there is no much larger clone; base qualities are not given.

CD8 naive samples were CD45RO-negative cells positively selected for CCR7, giving a CD45RA+CCR7+ population that excluded TemRA cells. Donors were healthy HIV-negative adults with no recently reported acute infections or vaccinations. Every donor was a Caucasian adult residing in Nashville, Tennessee, USA. Blood was obtained by leukapheresis, after which PBMCs were separated by Ficoll-Histopaque density gradient centrifugation and cryopreserved in liquid nitrogen vapor phase. Analytical flow cytometry was used to check the purity and quantity of every magnetically sorted T cell population. Genomic DNA was isolated from every sorted fraction and measured by UV absorbance on a Nanodrop 2000c. V loses 2 bases of germline sequence and J loses 6 bases, and the interval between the two ends is 14 bases. Reading from cysteine to phenylalanine, the CDR3 counts 15 amino acids. The entry retains the CDR3 DNA only, 45 bases that are in frame from base 1. CDR1 and CDR2 are drawn from the germline V gene: MNHEY, SVGAGI.

The chain joins TRBV6-5 to TRBJ2-1, with the D gene not clear enough to name. The receptor was isolated from a man in his thirties or forties in good health. The sample taken for sequencing was naive CD8+ T cells sorted from blood. Read against the paper, the sample's cell subset or site label means: CD45RA+CCR7+. In nucleotides, the sequence is TGTGCCAGCAGTTACGAGCGACTTCCCATCAATGAGCAGTTCTTC. Its protein product is CASSYERLPINEQFF.